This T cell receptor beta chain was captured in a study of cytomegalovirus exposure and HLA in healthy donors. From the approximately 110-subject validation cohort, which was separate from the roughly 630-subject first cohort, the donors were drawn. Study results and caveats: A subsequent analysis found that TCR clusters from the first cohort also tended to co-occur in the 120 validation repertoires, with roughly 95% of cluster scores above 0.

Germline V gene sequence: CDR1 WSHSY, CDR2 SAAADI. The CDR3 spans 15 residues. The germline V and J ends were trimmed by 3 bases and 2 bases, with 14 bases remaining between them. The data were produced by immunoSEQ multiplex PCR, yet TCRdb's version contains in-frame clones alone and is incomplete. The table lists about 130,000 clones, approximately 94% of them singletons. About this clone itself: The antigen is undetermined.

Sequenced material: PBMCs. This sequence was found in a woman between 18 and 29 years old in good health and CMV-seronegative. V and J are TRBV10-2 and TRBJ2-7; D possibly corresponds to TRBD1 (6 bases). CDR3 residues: CASSDGGGHPYEQYF. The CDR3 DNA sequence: TGCGCCAGCAGTGATGGGGGCGGGCACCCCTACGAGCAGTACTTC.